The clone carrying this TCR beta chain was seen a single time. As yet, its antigen is unknown. This CDR3 contains 15 residues. CDR1 and CDR2 (germline): LNHDA, SQIVND (reference sequence). V was shortened by 1 base and J by 1 base, with 8 bases between the two germline ends. The data were taken from a study of cytomegalovirus exposure and HLA in healthy donors. 13 Jbeta primers and 60 Vbeta primers were used for the PCR. Measured with immunoSEQ multiplex PCR; TCRdb has only the in-frame clones, and not every one. The sample yields approximately 180,000 clones, more than 65% seen once. General study points: Three of the chains that were CMV-associated were confirmed in vitro to be specific for CMV antigens.

The V gene is TRBV19, the J gene TRBJ2-4; D possibly corresponds to TRBD1 (5 bases). The source is a woman in her twenties or thirties in good health and CMV-seronegative. Input material: PBMCs. The CDR3 reads CASSIGAGAKNIQYF. The CDR3, as DNA: TGTGCCAGTAGTATAGGGGCAGGGGCCAAAAACATTCAGTACTTC.